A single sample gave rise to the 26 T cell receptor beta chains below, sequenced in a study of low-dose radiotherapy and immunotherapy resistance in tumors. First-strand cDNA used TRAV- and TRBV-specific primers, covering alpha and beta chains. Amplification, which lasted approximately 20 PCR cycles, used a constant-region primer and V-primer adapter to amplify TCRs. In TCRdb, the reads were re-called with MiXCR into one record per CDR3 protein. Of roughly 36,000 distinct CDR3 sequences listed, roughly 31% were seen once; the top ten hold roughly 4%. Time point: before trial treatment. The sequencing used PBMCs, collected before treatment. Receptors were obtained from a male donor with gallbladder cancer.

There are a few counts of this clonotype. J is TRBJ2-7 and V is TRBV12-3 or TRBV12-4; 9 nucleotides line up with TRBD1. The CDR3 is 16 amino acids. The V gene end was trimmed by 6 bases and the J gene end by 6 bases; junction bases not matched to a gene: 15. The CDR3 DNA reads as TGTGCCAGCAGATCCGGGGTAAGGACAGGGGTTAGCGAGCAGTACTTC. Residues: CASRSGVRTGVSEQYF.

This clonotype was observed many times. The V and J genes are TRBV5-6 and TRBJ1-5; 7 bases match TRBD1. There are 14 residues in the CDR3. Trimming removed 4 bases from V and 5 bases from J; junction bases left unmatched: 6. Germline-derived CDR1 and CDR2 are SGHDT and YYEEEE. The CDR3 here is CASSVGTAYQPQHF. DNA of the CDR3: TGTGCCAGCAGCGTGGGGACAGCCTATCAGCCCCAGCATTTT.

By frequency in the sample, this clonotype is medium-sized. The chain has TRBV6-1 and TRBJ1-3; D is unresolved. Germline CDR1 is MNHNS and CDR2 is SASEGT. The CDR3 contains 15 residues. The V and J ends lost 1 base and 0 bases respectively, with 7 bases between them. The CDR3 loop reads CASSEGGSSGNTIYF. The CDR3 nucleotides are TGTGCCAGCAGTGAAGGCGGATCCTCTGGAAACACCATATATTTT.

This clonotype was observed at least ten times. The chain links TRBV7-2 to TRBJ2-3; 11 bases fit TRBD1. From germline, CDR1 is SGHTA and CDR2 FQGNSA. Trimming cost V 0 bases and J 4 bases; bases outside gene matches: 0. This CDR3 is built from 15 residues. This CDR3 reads CASSLAGQGADTQYF. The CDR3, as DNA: TGTGCCAGCAGCTTAGCGGGACAGGGGGCAGATACGCAGTATTTT.

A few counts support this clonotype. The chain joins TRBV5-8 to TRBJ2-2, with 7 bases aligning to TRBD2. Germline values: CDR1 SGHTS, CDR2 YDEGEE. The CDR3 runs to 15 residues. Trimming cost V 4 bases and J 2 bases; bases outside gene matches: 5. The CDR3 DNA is TGTGCCAGCAGCCCCACTAGCGCCAACACCGGGGAGCTGTTTTTT. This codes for CASSPTSANTGELFF.

For the CDR3, the DNA is TGCGCCAGCAGCTTGACCTCGTACGAGCAGTACTTC. Amino acid sequence: CASSLTSYEQYF. The V gene is TRBV5-1, the J gene TRBJ2-7; D not certain. Trimming stripped 1 base from V and 4 bases from J, with 6 bases between. The CDR3 spans 12 residues. CDR1 is SGHRS and CDR2 is YFSETQ in the germline V gene.

CDR3 in DNA: TGTGCCATCAGTGAGGGTCAGGGGGCTGGAGGCTACACCTTC. Translation: CAISEGQGAGGYTF. The chain is built from TRBV10-3 and TRBJ1-2; 8 nucleotides align to TRBD1. The junction had 7 bases not matched to a gene; V was cut back by 2 bases and J by 8 bases. The germline V gene has CDR1 ENHRY and CDR2 SYGVKD. This CDR3 contains 14 residues.

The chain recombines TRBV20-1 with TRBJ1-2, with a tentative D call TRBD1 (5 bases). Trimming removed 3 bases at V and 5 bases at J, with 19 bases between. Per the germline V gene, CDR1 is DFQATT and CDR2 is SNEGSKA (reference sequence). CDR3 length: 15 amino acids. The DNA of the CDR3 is TGCAGTGCTAGTTTCTGGGGCGGAAAGTTATATGGCTACACCTTC. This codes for CSASFWGGKLYGYTF.

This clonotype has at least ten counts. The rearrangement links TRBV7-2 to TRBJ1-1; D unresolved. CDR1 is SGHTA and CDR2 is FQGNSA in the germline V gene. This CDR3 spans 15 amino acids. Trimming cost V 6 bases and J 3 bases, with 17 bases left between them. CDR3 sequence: CASRPTIWRYTEAFF. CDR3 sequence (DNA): TGTGCCAGCAGGCCCACCATATGGAGGTACACTGAAGCTTTCTTT.

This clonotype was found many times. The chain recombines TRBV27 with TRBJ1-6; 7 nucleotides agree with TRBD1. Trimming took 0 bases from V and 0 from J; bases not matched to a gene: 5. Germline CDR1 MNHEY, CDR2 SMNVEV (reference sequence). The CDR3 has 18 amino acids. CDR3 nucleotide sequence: TGTGCCAGCAGTTTATCCTTGACAGGGAGCTCCTATAATTCACCCCTCCACTTT. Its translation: CASSLSLTGSSYNSPLHF.

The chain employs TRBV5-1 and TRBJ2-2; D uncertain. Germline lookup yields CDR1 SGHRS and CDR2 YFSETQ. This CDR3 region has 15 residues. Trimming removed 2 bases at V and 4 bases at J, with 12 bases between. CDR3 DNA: TGCGCCAGCAGCTTCGACTCCCTTGGCACCGGGGAGCTGTTTTTT. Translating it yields CASSFDSLGTGELFF.

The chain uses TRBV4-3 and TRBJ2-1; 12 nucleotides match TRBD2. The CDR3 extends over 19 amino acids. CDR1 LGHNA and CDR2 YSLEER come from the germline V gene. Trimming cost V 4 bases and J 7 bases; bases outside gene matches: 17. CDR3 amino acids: CASSRGLAGMNPGRNEQFF. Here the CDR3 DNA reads TGCGCCAGCAGCCGGGGACTAGCGGGTATGAATCCCGGTAGAAATGAGCAGTTCTTC.

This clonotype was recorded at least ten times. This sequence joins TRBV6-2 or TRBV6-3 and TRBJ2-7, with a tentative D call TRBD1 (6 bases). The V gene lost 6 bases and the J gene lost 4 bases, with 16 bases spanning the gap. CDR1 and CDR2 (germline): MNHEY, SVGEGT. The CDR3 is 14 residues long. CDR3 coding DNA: TGTGCCAGCAGGGTCAGGGGTGGGCCATACGAGCAGTACTTC. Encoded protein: CASRVRGGPYEQYF.

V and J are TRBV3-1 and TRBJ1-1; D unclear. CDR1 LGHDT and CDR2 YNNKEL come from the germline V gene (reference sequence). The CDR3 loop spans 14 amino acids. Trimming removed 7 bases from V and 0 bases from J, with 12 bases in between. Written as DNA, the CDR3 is TGTGCCAGCAAACCGGGCGGGATGAACACTGAAGCTTTCTTT. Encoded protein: CASKPGGMNTEAFF.

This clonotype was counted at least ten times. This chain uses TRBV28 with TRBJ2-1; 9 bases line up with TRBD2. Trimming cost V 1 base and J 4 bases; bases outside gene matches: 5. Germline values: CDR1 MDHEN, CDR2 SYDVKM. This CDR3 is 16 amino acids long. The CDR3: CASSLLASGEYNEQFF. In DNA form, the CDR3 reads TGTGCCAGCAGTTTATTGGCTAGCGGGGAGTACAATGAGCAGTTCTTC.

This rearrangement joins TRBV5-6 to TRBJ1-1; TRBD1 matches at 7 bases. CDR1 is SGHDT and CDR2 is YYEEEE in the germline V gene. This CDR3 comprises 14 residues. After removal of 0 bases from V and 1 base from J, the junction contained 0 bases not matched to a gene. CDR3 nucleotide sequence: TGTGCCAGCAGCTTGGACAGGGGGAACACTGAAGCTTTCTTT. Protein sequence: CASSLDRGNTEAFF.

The CDR3 bases are TGCGCCAGCAGCTTGTCGGGGAATAATAATTCACCCCTCCACTTT. Amino acid sequence: CASSLSGNNNSPLHF. J is TRBJ1-6 and V is TRBV5-1; D unresolved. This CDR3 spans 15 amino acids. V was pared by 1 base and J by 5 bases, with 10 bases between. The germline gives CDR1 SGHRS, CDR2 YFSETQ.

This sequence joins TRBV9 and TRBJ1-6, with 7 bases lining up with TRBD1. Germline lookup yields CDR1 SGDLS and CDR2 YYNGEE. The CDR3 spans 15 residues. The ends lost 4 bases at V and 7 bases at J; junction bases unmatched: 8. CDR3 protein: CASSPRTGSNSPLHF. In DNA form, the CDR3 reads TGTGCCAGCAGCCCCAGGACAGGCTCCAATTCACCCCTCCACTTT.

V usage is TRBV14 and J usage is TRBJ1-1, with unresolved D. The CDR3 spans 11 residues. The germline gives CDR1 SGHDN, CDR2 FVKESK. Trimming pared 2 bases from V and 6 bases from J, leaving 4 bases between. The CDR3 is CASSQFSEAFF. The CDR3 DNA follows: TGTGCCAGCAGCCAATTCTCTGAAGCTTTCTTT.

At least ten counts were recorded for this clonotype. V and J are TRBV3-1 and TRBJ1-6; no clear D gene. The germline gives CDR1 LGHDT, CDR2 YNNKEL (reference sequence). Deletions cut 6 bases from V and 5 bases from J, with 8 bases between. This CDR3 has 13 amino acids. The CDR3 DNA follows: TGTGCCAGCAGGGGAGTCGATAATTCACCCCTCCACTTT. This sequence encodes CASRGVDNSPLHF.

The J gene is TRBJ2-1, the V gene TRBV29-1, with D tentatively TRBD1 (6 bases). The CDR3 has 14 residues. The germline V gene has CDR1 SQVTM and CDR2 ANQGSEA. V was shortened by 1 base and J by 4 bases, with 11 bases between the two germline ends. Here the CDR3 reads CSVEAGAGYNEQFF. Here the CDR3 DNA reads TGCAGCGTTGAAGCAGGGGCGGGTTACAATGAGCAGTTCTTC.

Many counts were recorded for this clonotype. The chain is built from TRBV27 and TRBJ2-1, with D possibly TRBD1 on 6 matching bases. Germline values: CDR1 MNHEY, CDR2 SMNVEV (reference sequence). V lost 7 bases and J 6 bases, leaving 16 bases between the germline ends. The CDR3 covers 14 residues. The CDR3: CASTPGASGNEQFF. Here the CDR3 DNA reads TGTGCCAGCACCCCAGGGGCTAGTGGCAATGAGCAGTTCTTC.

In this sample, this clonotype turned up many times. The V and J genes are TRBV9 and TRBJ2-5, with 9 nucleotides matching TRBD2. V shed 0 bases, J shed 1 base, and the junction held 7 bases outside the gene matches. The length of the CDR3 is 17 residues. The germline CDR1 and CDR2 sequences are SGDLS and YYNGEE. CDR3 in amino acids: CASSVELGRGGQETQYF. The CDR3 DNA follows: TGTGCCAGCAGCGTAGAACTGGGGCGGGGGGGCCAAGAGACCCAGTACTTC. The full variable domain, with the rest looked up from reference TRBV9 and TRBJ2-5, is DSGVTQTPKHLITATGQRVTLRCSPRSGDLSVYWYQQSLDQGLQFLIQYYNGEERAKGNILERFSAQQFPDLHSELNLSSLELGDSALYFCASSVELGRGGQETQYFGPGTRLLVL.

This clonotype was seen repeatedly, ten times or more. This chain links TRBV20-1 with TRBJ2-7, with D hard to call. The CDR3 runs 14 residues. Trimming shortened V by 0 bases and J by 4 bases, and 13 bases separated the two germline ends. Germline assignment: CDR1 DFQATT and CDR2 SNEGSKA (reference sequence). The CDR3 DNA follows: TGCAGTGCTAGAGAGCGGAAGAACCTTTACGAGCAGTACTTC. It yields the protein CSARERKNLYEQYF.

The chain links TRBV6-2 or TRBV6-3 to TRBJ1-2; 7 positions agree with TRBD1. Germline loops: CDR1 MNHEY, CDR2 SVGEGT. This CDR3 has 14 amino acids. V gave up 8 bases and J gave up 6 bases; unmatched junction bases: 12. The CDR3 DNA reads TGTGCCAGCGGGGGAGACAGGGTGAGGGATGGCTACACCTTC. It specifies CASGGDRVRDGYTF.

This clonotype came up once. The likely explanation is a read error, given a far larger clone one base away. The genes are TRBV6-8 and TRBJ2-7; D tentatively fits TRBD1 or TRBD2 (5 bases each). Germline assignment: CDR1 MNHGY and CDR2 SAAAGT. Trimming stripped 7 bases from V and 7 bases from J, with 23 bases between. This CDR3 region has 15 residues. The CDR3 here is CASNRRWGTGAEQYF. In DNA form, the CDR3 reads TGTGCCAGCAACCGGAGGTGGGGGACCGGGGCTGAGCAGTACTTC.